This entry features one T cell receptor beta chain sequence. Antigen: not known. The entry originates in a study of graft-versus-host responses after intestinal transplantation. Study in general: Anti-thymocyte globulin induction, then tacrolimus and steroids for two to four years, went to all recipients.

This CDR3 has 11 residues. Trimming stripped 7 bases from V and 4 bases from J, with 5 bases between. Germline loops: CDR1 MNHNS, CDR2 SASEGT. Clones were sequenced by immunoSEQ multiplex PCR, and TCRdb holds only the in-frame ones, with some missing. The table includes 140,000 or so clones, approximately 91% detected once. Study-wide results and limits: Recipient marrow harbored GvH clones, some of which surfaced first in ileum or blood. Circulating GvH clones peaking coincided with falling HvG clones soon after transplant. Where graft-donor T cell macrochimerism was present, patients had high graft-versus-host to host-versus-graft clonal ratios in allografts.

This clonotype was obtained from a human donor who received an intestinal transplant. The chain employs TRBV6-1 and TRBJ2-1, with D unclear. This material consisted of unstimulated CD4+ T cells sorted from spleen or lymph node cells, taken before intestinal transplant. The CDR3 DNA is TGTGCCAGCAACTGGTACAATGAGCAGTTCTTC. It yields the protein CASNWYNEQFF.